The 31 T cell receptor beta chains below were found in one sample sequenced in a study of blood T cell repertoires in COVID-19. This table comes from immunoSEQ multiplex PCR, and its TCRdb copy is limited to in-frame clones, with some not included. The data show about 170,000 clones, 75% to 85% seen once. The specimen was PBMCs or T cells enriched from blood (not recorded which). The source is a man aged 50 to 60 who had recovered from COVID-19.

This sequence joins TRBV5-4 and TRBJ2-2, with 11 bases matching TRBD2. The CDR3 has 17 residues. J gave up 4 bases and V 4 bases, and 9 bases lay outside the gene matches. From germline, CDR1 is SGHNT and CDR2 YYREEE (reference sequence). The CDR3 nucleotides read TGTGCCAGCAGCCCGGCGCCGGGACTAGCGGCCACCGGGGAGCTGTTTTTT. It is translated as CASSPAPGLAATGELFF. The whole variable domain, remainder taken from reference TRBV5-4 and TRBJ2-2, is ETGVTQSPTHLIKTRGQQVTLRCSSQSGHNTVSWYQQALGQGPQFIFQYYREEENGRGNFPPRFSGLQFPNYSSELNVNALELDDSALYLCASSPAPGLAATGELFFGEGSRLTVL.

The chain couples TRBV6-2 or TRBV6-3 to TRBJ2-2; 8 positions match TRBD2. Losses at the gene ends were 2 bases for V and 1 base for J; bases not matched to a gene: 12. This CDR3 contains 19 residues. Germline CDR1 and CDR2: MNHEY and SVGEGT. The CDR3 DNA reads TGTGCCAGCAGTTACCCCCTGAAAGCGGGGGCCGAGAACACCGGGGAGCTGTTTTTT. It specifies CASSYPLKAGAENTGELFF.

The genes are TRBV5-5 and TRBJ1-3; TRBD1 aligns across 8 bases. The CDR3 is 15 residues long. Per the germline V gene, CDR1 is SGHKS and CDR2 is YYEKEE (reference sequence). V was clipped by 5 bases and J by 2 bases; unmatched bases: 6. CDR3 region: CASRPGQGTGNTIYF. The CDR3, as DNA: TGTGCCAGCAGGCCCGGACAGGGAACTGGAAACACCATATATTTT. The whole variable domain, filled in from reference TRBV5-5 and TRBJ1-3, reads DAGVTQSPTHLIKTRGQQVTLRCSPISGHKSVSWYQQVLGQGPQFIFQYYEKEERGRGNFPDRFSARQFPNYSSELNVNALLLGDSALYLCASRPGQGTGNTIYFGEGSWLTVV.

CDR3 loop: CASSLAGGIGAEAFF. The CDR3 region has the DNA TGTGCCAGCAGTTTGGCCGGAGGGATTGGGGCTGAAGCTTTCTTT. The rearrangement uses TRBV27 and TRBJ1-1; no clear D. The germline V and J ends were trimmed by 3 bases and 6 bases, with 17 bases remaining between them. Germline CDR1 and CDR2: MNHEY and SMNVEV (reference sequence). The CDR3 runs to 15 residues.

V gene TRBV5-4 combines with J gene TRBJ2-3, with 15 bases matching TRBD2. The germline V gene has CDR1 SGHNT and CDR2 YYREEE (reference sequence). CDR3 length: 16 residues. J lost 5 bases, V lost 3 bases, and 4 bases had no gene match. The CDR3 coding sequence is TGTGCCAGCAGCTCGGGACTAGCGGGGGGACGAGATACGCAGTATTTT. Amino acids: CASSSGLAGGRDTQYF.

This chain links TRBV29-1 with TRBJ1-1; D not certain. The CDR3 is made up of 12 amino acids. The V and J ends lost 3 bases and 0 bases respectively, with 5 bases between them. Germline values: CDR1 SQVTM, CDR2 ANQGSEA. CDR3 loop: CSVESVNTEAFF. CDR3 DNA: TGCAGCGTTGAGAGCGTGAACACTGAAGCTTTCTTT.

CDR3 protein: CASSTGQTHQPQHF. The CDR3 DNA reads TGTGCCAGTAGTACCGGACAGACGCATCAGCCCCAGCATTTT. This chain uses TRBV19 with TRBJ1-5, with a weak D call TRBD1 (6 bases). Germline V CDR1 and CDR2: LNHDA, SQIVND (reference sequence). The CDR3 contains 14 residues. V was shortened by 4 bases and J by 5 bases, with 12 bases between the two germline ends.

The rearrangement joins TRBV6-5 to TRBJ1-2; TRBD1 matches 8 bases. Germline CDR1 and CDR2: MNHEY and SVGAGI. CDR3 length: 15 residues. Trimming removed 0 bases from V and 2 bases from J; junction bases left unmatched: 2. In DNA form, the CDR3 reads TGTGCCAGCAGTTACTCTGGGACAGGAAACTATGGCTACACCTTC. Translating gives CASSYSGTGNYGYTF.

The chain has TRBV11-3 and TRBJ2-4, with a tentative D call TRBD1 (6 bases). The V gene's germline CDR1 is SGHNT and CDR2 YENEEA. This CDR3 spans 16 amino acids. Trimming removed 5 bases at V and 2 bases at J, with 16 bases between. CDR3 DNA sequence: TGTGCCAGCAGCCCGCACCGCAGGGGAACCAAAAACATTCAGTACTTC. It yields the protein CASSPHRRGTKNIQYF. Full variable domain (missing parts from reference TRBV11-3 and TRBJ2-4): EAGVVQSPRYKIIEKKQPVAFWCNPISGHNTLYWYLQNLGQGPELLIRYENEEAVDDSQLPKDRFSAERLKGVDSTLKIQPAELGDSAVYLCASSPHRRGTKNIQYFGAGTRLSVL.

This clone has only one observation. This chain joins TRBV24-1 and TRBJ1-5; the D gene is possibly TRBD1 (6 bases). This CDR3 region has 16 residues. Germline lookup yields CDR1 KGHDR and CDR2 SFDVKD. V was shortened by 4 bases and J by 1 base, with 13 bases between the two germline ends. The CDR3, as DNA: TGTGCCACCAGTGACCCAGGGGTGGGGAGCAATCAGCCCCAGCATTTT. It encodes CATSDPGVGSNQPQHF.

V gene TRBV28 combines with J gene TRBJ1-1; D uncertain. In germline, CDR1 is MDHEN, CDR2 SYDVKM. Trimming took off 5 bases at V and 0 bases at J, with 13 bases between the two ends. This CDR3 has 15 amino acids. The CDR3 coding sequence is TGTGCCAGCAGTGAACGCCTTCACATGAACACTGAAGCTTTCTTT. Translating gives CASSERLHMNTEAFF.

The V call is TRBV6-5, the J call TRBJ2-2; 9 nucleotides agree with TRBD2. CDR1 and CDR2 from the germline V gene are MNHEY and SVGAGI. The CDR3 contains 15 residues. With V trimmed by 4 bases and J by 3 bases, 3 bases remained unmatched. The CDR3: CASSFLAGYTGELFF. The CDR3 DNA follows: TGTGCCAGCAGTTTCCTAGCGGGGTACACCGGGGAGCTGTTTTTT.

The chain couples TRBV4-2 to TRBJ2-7, with TRBD2 identical over 8 bases. Per germline, CDR1 LGHNA and CDR2 YNFKEQ. The CDR3 length is 14 residues. V lost 8 bases, J lost 3 bases, and 9 bases stayed unmatched. CDR3 nucleotides: TGTGCCAGCGCGAGTAGCGGGACAAGCTACGAGCAGTACTTC. This gives the protein CASASSGTSYEQYF.

The genes are TRBV29-1 and TRBJ1-2, with D perhaps matching TRBD1 (6 bases). The V gene's germline CDR1 is SQVTM and CDR2 ANQGSEA. Between the trimmed V and J ends, which lost 5 bases and 7 bases, there was a span of 23 bases. The CDR3 has 15 amino acids. CDR3 DNA: TGCAGCGTTAACCACTCTCCTCCAGGGGTCGGTGGCTACACCTTC. It codes for CSVNHSPPGVGGYTF.

The chain has TRBV30 and TRBJ1-6, with TRBD1 identical over 7 bases. CDR1 and CDR2 from the germline V gene are GTSNPN and SVGIG (reference sequence). This CDR3 region has 15 residues. The trim removed 2 bases at V and 7 bases at J, leaving 8 bases unmatched. CDR3 coding DNA: TGTGCCTGGAGTCCGACAGGGAAGAGCAATTCACCCCTCCACTTT. Its translation: CAWSPTGKSNSPLHF. The entire variable domain, with the rest obtained from reference TRBV30 and TRBJ1-6, is as follows: SQTIHQWPATLVQPVGSPLSLECTVEGTSNPNLYWYRQAAGRGLQLLFYSVGIGQISSEVPQNLSASRPQDRQFILSSKKLLLSDSGFYLCAWSPTGKSNSPLHFGNGTRLTVT.

This clone was picked up many times. The J gene is TRBJ1-2, the V gene TRBV27; 8 bases are a match to TRBD1. CDR1 MNHEY and CDR2 SMNVEV come from the germline V gene (reference sequence). This CDR3 has 13 residues. Germline trimming cut 5 bases from V and 8 bases from J; bases unmatched to any gene: 7. Written as DNA, the CDR3 is TGTGCCAGCAGTCCCTGGACAGGGAACGGCTACACCTTC. This sequence encodes CASSPWTGNGYTF.

This chain links TRBV7-9 with TRBJ1-6; tentatively, D is TRBD1 (5 bases). V was clipped by 5 bases and J by 6 bases, with 11 bases between them. CDR1 and CDR2 from the germline V gene are SEHNR and FQNEAQ (reference sequence). The CDR3 consists of 14 residues. DNA for the CDR3: TGTGCCAGCAGCCCCGGGACTCTTAATTCACCCCTCCACTTT. Translating it yields CASSPGTLNSPLHF.

The chain combines TRBV6-4 with TRBJ1-5; D ambiguous. Germline V gives CDR1 MRHNA, CDR2 SNTAGT. V gave up 2 bases and J gave up 4 bases, with 9 bases separating them. The CDR3 sequence is 14 residues long. This CDR3 is CASSDDGENQPQHF. DNA for the CDR3: TGTGCCAGCAGTGACGATGGTGAGAATCAGCCCCAGCATTTT.

The chain is built from TRBV30 and TRBJ1-2, with D possibly matching TRBD1 (5 bases). The CDR3 has 14 residues. Germline CDR1 GTSNPN, CDR2 SVGIG (reference sequence). The ends were cut back, 5 bases at V and 2 bases at J, with 15 bases in the middle. This chain's CDR3 is CAWRIKGRNYGYTF. The CDR3 bases are TGTGCCTGGCGCATAAAGGGGCGAAACTATGGCTACACCTTC. The full variable domain, in which reference TRBV30 and TRBJ1-2 provide the parts outside the CDR3, is SQTIHQWPATLVQPVGSPLSLECTVEGTSNPNLYWYRQAAGRGLQLLFYSVGIGQISSEVPQNLSASRPQDRQFILSSKKLLLSDSGFYLCAWRIKGRNYGYTFGSGTRLTVV.

This chain uses TRBV7-9 with TRBJ1-1, with D possibly TRBD1 on 6 matching bases. The CDR3 is 15 residues long. Germline V gene sequence: CDR1 SEHNR, CDR2 FQNEAQ (reference sequence). Deletions cut 6 bases from V and 0 bases from J, with 14 bases between. CDR3 protein: CASRTTGTLNTEAFF. The CDR3 DNA follows: TGTGCCAGCAGGACAACCGGGACACTGAACACTGAAGCTTTCTTT. The variable domain in full, with the rest retrieved from reference TRBV7-9 and TRBJ1-1, is DTGVSQNPRHKITKRGQNVTFRCDPISEHNRLYWYRQTLGQGPEFLTYFQNEAQLEKSRLLSDRFSAERPKGSFSTLEIQRTEQGDSAMYLCASRTTGTLNTEAFFGQGTRLTVV.

This clone has only a few counts. The gene calls are TRBV4-2 and TRBJ2-7; no clear D gene. CDR3 size: 18 residues. Germline V gene sequence: CDR1 LGHNA, CDR2 YNFKEQ. V was shortened by 7 bases and J by 1 base, with 26 bases between the two germline ends. This CDR3 reads CASTYLTPEPSSSYEQYF. The CDR3 bases are TGTGCCAGCACTTACCTGACTCCGGAGCCGTCGAGTTCCTACGAGCAGTACTTC.

The chain uses TRBV25-1 and TRBJ2-3; 7 bases fit TRBD1. Germline values: CDR1 MGHDK, CDR2 SYGVNS. V lost 5 bases to trimming and J lost 5 bases; unmatched junction nucleotides: 13. The CDR3 length is 16 residues. Written as DNA, the CDR3 is TGTGCCAGCAGTAGTCGTCAGGGGGAAGTGATAGATACGCAGTATTTT. Protein sequence: CASSSRQGEVIDTQYF.

The chain is built from TRBV11-1 and TRBJ2-1; the D is unclear. The CDR3 totals 13 residues. The germline V and J ends were trimmed by 0 bases and 9 bases, with 9 bases remaining between them. In germline, CDR1 is SGHAT, CDR2 FQDESV (reference sequence). This chain's CDR3 is CASSLATPLEQFF. The CDR3 region has the DNA TGTGCCAGCAGCTTAGCGACTCCACTTGAGCAGTTCTTC.

The chain carries TRBV5-6 and TRBJ1-6, with TRBD1 as a possible D gene (6 bases). The germline CDR1 and CDR2 sequences are SGHDT and YYEEEE. With 4 bases removed from V and 8 bases from J, the gap between germline ends came to 16 bases. This CDR3 has 15 amino acids. CDR3 in DNA: TGTGCCAGCAGCCATACAGGGTTCCCGGATTCACCCCTCCACTTT. It specifies CASSHTGFPDSPLHF.

This chain links TRBV7-8 with TRBJ1-1; the D is unclear. CDR3 length equals 15 residues. The germline V gene encodes CDR1 SGHVS and CDR2 FQNEAQ. V was cut by 4 bases and J by 0 bases, with 12 bases left in between. The DNA of the CDR3 is TGTGCCAGCAGCTCGAGGGTGTCCATGAACACTGAAGCTTTCTTT. As protein: CASSSRVSMNTEAFF.

The chain links TRBV19 to TRBJ1-2, with D possibly TRBD1 on 5 matching bases. V lost 8 bases, J lost 7 bases, and 14 bases lay in between. Germline CDR1 and CDR2: LNHDA and SQIVND (reference sequence). The CDR3 is made up of 12 amino acids. The CDR3 loop is CASETGSGGYTF. The CDR3 nucleotides read TGTGCCAGTGAAACAGGTTCCGGTGGCTACACCTTC.

J is TRBJ1-6 and V is TRBV30; TRBD1 might be the D (5 bases). The CDR3 runs 15 residues. Trimming stripped 6 bases from V and 9 bases from J, with 21 bases between. CDR1 is GTSNPN, CDR2 SVGIG, per germline (reference sequence). The CDR3, as DNA: TGTGCCTGTCCAAAAGCCAGGGTTGTAGGTTCACCCCTCCACTTT. This gives the protein CACPKARVVGSPLHF. The full variable domain, completed using reference TRBV30 and TRBJ1-6, is SQTIHQWPATLVQPVGSPLSLECTVEGTSNPNLYWYRQAAGRGLQLLFYSVGIGQISSEVPQNLSASRPQDRQFILSSKKLLLSDSGFYLCACPKARVVGSPLHFGNGTRLTVT.

The chain couples TRBV2 to TRBJ1-1; the D is unclear. Germline values: CDR1 SNHLY, CDR2 FYNNEI. V was trimmed by 6 bases and J by 4 bases, leaving 15 bases between them. The CDR3 has 14 residues. Here the CDR3 reads CASSSGRASTEAFF. The CDR3 DNA follows: TGTGCCAGCAGCAGCGGGAGGGCCAGCACTGAAGCTTTCTTT.

About this clone: The identical CDR3 is also encoded by other nucleotide sequences in the sample. The gene calls are TRBV2 and TRBJ1-6, with TRBD1 identical over 7 bases. In germline, CDR1 is SNHLY, CDR2 FYNNEI. Unmatched junction bases numbered 7, after V lost 2 bases and J lost 6 bases. This CDR3 spans 16 amino acids. CDR3 nucleotides: TGTGCCAGCAGTGAACGACAGGGCCCCTCTAATTCACCCCTCCACTTT. This codes for CASSERQGPSNSPLHF.

This clone was counted a single time. The gene calls are TRBV7-8 and TRBJ2-7; 11 nucleotides match TRBD1. This CDR3 is built from 15 residues. Losses at the gene ends were 5 bases for V and 4 bases for J; bases not matched to a gene: 7. CDR1 and CDR2 (germline): SGHVS, FQNEAQ. The CDR3 DNA reads TGTGCCAGCAGCCCGAGACGGGACAGGGGGTACGAGCAGTACTTC. Translating gives CASSPRRDRGYEQYF.

This clone has only one observation. The gene calls are TRBV10-1 and TRBJ2-1, with 10 bases that match TRBD2. This CDR3 has 15 amino acids. Looked up from germline, CDR1 is WNHNN and CDR2 is SYGVQD (reference sequence). Unmatched junction bases numbered 8, after V lost 6 bases and J lost 6 bases. The CDR3 bases are TGCGCCAGCAGCCTTACTAGCGGGGTGTTCAATGAGCAGTTCTTC. It yields the protein CASSLTSGVFNEQFF.